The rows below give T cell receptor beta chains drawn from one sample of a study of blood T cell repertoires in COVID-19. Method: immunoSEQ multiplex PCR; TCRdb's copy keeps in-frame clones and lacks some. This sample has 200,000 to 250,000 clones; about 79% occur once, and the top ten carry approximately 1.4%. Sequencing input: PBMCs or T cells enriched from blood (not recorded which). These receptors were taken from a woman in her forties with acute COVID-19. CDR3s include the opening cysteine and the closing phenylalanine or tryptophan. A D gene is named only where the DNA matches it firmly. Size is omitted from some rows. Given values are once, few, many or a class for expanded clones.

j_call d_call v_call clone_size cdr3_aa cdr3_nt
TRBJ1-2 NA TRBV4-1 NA CASSQERTAPNYGYTF TGCGCCAGCAGCCAAGAGAGGACAGCTCCTAACTATGGCTACACCTTC
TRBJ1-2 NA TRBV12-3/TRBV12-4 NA CASSQNRAVTF TGTGCCAGCAGTCAAAACAGGGCTGTGACCTTC
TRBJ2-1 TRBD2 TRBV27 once CASSLGGSYNEQFF TGTGCCAGCAGTTTGGGCGGGAGCTACAATGAGCAGTTCTTC
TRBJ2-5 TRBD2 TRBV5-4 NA CASSRGLAAEETQYF TGTGCCAGCAGCCGGGGACTAGCGGCAGAAGAGACCCAGTACTTC
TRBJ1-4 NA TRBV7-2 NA CASSTQGTATNEKLFF TGTGCCAGCAGCACCCAGGGGACCGCAACTAATGAAAAACTGTTTTTT
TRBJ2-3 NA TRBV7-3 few CASSPFRSDTQYF TGTGCCAGCAGCCCCTTCAGGTCAGATACGCAGTATTTT
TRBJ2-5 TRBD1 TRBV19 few CASSTTSYDREETQYF TGTGCCAGTAGCACAACGAGCTATGACAGGGAGGAGACCCAGTACTTC
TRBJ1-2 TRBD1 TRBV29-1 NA CSVVPGQGIPFRLRYTF TGCAGCGTTGTTCCGGGACAGGGAATCCCGTTCCGTCTCCGCTACACCTTC
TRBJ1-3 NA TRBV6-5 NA CASSYGRVLSGNTIYF TGTGCCAGCAGTTATGGTCGGGTGCTCTCTGGAAACACCATATATTTT
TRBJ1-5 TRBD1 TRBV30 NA CAWDRGGNQPQHF TGTGCCTGGGACAGGGGGGGCAATCAGCCCCAGCATTTT
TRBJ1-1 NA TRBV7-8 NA CASSPSRGTEAFF TGTGCCAGCAGCCCTAGTCGAGGGACTGAAGCTTTCTTT
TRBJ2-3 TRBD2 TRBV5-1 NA CASSSLGAGGPTDTQYF TGCGCCAGCAGCTCCTTGGGGGCGGGGGGACCCACAGATACGCAGTATTTT
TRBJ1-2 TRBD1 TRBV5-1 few CASSSSGTGHGYTF TGCGCCAGCAGCTCTTCCGGGACAGGGCATGGCTACACCTTC
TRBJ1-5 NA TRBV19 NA CASSNPGRGNSNQPQHF TGTGCCAGTAGTAACCCGGGTAGGGGGAATAGCAATCAGCCCCAGCATTTT
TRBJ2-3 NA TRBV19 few CASSGGGTADTQYF TGTGCCAGTAGCGGCGGGGGCACCGCAGATACGCAGTATTTT
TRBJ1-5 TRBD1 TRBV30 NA CAWRTGVNQPQHF TGTGCCTGGCGGACAGGGGTGAATCAGCCCCAGCATTTT
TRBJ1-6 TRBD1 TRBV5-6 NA CASSPRQGNSPLHF TGTGCCAGCAGCCCCAGACAGGGGAATTCACCCCTCCACTTT
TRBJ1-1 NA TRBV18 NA CASSPLGGLNTEAFF TGTGCCAGCTCACCACTCGGGGGGCTGAACACTGAAGCTTTCTTT
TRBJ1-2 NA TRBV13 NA CASRQVINYGYTF TGTGCCAGCCGCCAGGTGATCAACTATGGCTACACCTTC
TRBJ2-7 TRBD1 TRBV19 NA CASSIRLQGQGTAEQYF TGTGCCAGTAGTATAAGGCTACAAGGACAGGGGACGGCCGAGCAGTACTTC
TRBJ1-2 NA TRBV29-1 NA CSVGGVYGYTF TGCAGCGTTGGCGGGGTCTATGGCTACACCTTC
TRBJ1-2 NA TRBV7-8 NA CASSPRGFYGYTF TGTGCCAGCAGCCCACGAGGGTTCTATGGCTACACCTTC
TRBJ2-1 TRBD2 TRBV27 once CASRAGGSSYNEQFF TGTGCCAGCAGGGCGGGGGGGAGCTCCTACAATGAGCAGTTCTTC
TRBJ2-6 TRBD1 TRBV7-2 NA CASSLVGTGGAGANVLTF TGTGCCAGCAGCTTAGTTGGGACAGGGGGTGCTGGGGCCAACGTCCTGACTTTC
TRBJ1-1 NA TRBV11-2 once CASSFAQVRGTEAFF TGTGCCAGCAGCTTTGCCCAGGTCCGGGGCACTGAAGCTTTCTTT
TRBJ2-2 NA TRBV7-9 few CASSLVLGSELFF TGTGCCAGCAGCTTAGTTCTGGGCTCGGAGCTGTTTTTT
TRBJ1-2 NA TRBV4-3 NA CASSQEAGPGGYTF TGCGCCAGCAGCCAAGAGGCAGGGCCTGGTGGCTACACCTTC
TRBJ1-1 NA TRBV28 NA CASRTDVEAFF TGTGCCAGCAGAACAGACGTCGAAGCTTTCTTT
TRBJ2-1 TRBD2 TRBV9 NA CASSVGGRGGNEQFF TGTGCCAGCAGCGTAGGCGGGAGGGGCGGCAATGAGCAGTTCTTC
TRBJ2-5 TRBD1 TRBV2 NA CASSERGQGKETQYF TGTGCCAGCAGTGAAAGGGGACAGGGGAAAGAGACCCAGTACTTC
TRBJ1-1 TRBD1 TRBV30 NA CACLDRGFEAFF TGTGCCTGCTTAGACAGGGGGTTTGAAGCTTTCTTT
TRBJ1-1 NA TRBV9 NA CASSIGTANTEAFF TGTGCCAGCAGCATCGGGACTGCGAACACTGAAGCTTTCTTT
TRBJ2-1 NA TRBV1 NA CTSSQDRSSYNEQFF TGCACCAGCAGCCAAGATCGGAGCTCCTACAATGAGCAGTTCTTC
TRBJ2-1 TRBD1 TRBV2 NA CASRGDRTPNEQFF TGTGCCAGCAGGGGGGACAGAACCCCGAATGAGCAGTTCTTC
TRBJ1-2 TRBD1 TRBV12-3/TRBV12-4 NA CASTPGQGYGYTF TGTGCCAGCACCCCGGGACAGGGGTATGGCTACACCTTC
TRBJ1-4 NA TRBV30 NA CAWSNGLGEKLFF TGTGCCTGGAGTAACGGACTGGGGGAAAAACTGTTTTTT
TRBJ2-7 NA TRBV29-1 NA CSIPGGNSYEQYF TGCAGCATCCCAGGGGGGAACTCCTACGAGCAGTACTTC
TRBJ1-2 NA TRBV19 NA CASSSRGSRYSGYTF TGTGCCAGTAGTAGCAGGGGAAGCCGTTATAGTGGCTACACCTTC
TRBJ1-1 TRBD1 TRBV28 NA CASNYGQGRTEAFF TGTGCCAGCAATTATGGACAGGGAAGGACTGAAGCTTTCTTT
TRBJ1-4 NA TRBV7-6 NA CASSNTGSEKLFF TGTGCCAGCAGCAACACAGGGAGCGAAAAACTGTTTTTT
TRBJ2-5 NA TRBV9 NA CASGLETQYF TGTGCCAGCGGGCTCGAGACCCAGTACTTC
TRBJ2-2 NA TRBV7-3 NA CASSLTGDTGELFF TGTGCCAGCAGCTTAACAGGGGACACCGGGGAGCTGTTTTTT
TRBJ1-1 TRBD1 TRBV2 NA CASSGDRNTEAFF TGTGCCAGCAGCGGGGACAGGAACACTGAAGCTTTCTTT
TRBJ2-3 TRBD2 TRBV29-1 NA CSVEGGSRTDTQYF TGCAGCGTTGAGGGGGGGTCCCGCACAGATACGCAGTATTTT
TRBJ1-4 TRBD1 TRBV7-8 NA CASSLAPRTGGAGNEKLFF TGTGCCAGCAGCTTAGCCCCCCGGACAGGGGGCGCGGGGAATGAAAAACTGTTTTTT
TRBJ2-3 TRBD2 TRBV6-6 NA CASSSQTSGLTDTQYF TGTGCCAGCAGCTCCCAGACTAGCGGACTCACAGATACGCAGTATTTT
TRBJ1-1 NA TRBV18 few CASSPDRYGAFF TGTGCCAGCTCACCAGACAGGTATGGTGCTTTCTTT
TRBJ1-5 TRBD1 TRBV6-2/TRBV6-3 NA CASSPGTANQPQHF TGTGCCAGCAGCCCCGGGACAGCAAATCAGCCCCAGCATTTT
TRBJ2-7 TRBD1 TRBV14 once CASSKQGNEQYF TGTGCCAGCAGCAAACAGGGGAACGAGCAGTACTTC
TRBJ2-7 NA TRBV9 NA CASSRGTAGEQYF TGTGCCAGCAGTCGCGGGACGGCGGGGGAGCAGTACTTC
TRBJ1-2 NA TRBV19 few CASKDRDVYGYTF TGTGCCAGTAAGGACAGAGATGTCTATGGCTACACCTTC
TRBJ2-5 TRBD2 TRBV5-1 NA CASSFGGSDLETQYF TGCGCCAGCAGCTTTGGCGGGAGCGATCTAGAGACCCAGTACTTC